This TCR beta chain is from a study of neurological immune-mediated disorders. Germline CDR1 and CDR2: MNHNY and SVGAGI (reference sequence). V shed 4 bases and J 5 bases; nucleotides not matched to a gene: 3. The CDR3 contains 14 residues. TCRdb itself ran the 5' RACE reads through MiXCR, one entry per CDR3 protein. Of fewer than 50,000 distinct CDR3 sequences listed, 2% to 2.5% are singletons. This clonotype was detected many times. 2 million unsorted PBMCs were stored in RNAlater at -80 °C before RNA extraction. This clonotype originated in a man under 40 with multiple sclerosis. Sequencing was done on a sample of PBMCs. This chain joins TRBV6-6 and TRBJ2-4; 9 bases are shared with TRBD2. The CDR3 loop is CASSLAGAQNIQYF. The CDR3 nucleotides are TGTGCCAGCAGTTTAGCGGGGGCCCAAAACATTCAGTACTTC.